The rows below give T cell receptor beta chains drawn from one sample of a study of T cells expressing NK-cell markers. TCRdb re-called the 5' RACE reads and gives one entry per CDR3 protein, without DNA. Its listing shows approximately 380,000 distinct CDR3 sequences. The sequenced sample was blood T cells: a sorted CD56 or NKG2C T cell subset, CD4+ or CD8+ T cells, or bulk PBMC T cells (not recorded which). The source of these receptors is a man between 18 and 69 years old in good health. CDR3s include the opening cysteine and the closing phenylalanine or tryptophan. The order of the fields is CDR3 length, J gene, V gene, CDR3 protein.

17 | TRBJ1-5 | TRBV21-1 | CASSKRDRPEQEQPQHF
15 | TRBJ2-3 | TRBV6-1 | CASSERTTSTDTQYF
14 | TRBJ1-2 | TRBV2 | CASLGAGLSNGYTF
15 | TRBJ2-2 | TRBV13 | CASALAGGPSGELFF
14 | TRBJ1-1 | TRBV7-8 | CASSRQGKVTEAFF
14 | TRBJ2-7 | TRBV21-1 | CASSNPWCAYEQYF
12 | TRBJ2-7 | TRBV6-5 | CGLSGNSYEQYF
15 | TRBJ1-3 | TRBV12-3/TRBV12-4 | CASSFGGAGGNTIYF
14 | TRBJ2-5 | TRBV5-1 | CASSFSGGSETQYF
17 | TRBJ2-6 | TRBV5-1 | CASSLQVSSSGANVLTF
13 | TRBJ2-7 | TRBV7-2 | CASSLGRAYEQYF
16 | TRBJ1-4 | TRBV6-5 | CASSSIQGVKDEKLFF
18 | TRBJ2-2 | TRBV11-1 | CASSPRGSGSSNTGELFF
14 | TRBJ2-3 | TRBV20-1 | CSAAKPEYTDTQYF
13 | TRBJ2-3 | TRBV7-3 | CASSAQYTDTQYF
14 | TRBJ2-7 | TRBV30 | CAWKTSPSLRVQYF
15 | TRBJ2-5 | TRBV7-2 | CASSSLQGGQETQYF
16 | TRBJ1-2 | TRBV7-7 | CASSLTGTAYNYGYTF
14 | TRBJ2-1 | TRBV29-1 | CSVENSYSYNEQFF
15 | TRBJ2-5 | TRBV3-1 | CASSLGLAVHRTQYF
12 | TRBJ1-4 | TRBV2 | CASSPWGQILFF
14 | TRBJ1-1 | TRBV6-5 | CASSYGQSNTEAFF
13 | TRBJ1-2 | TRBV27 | CASSLYREAGYTF
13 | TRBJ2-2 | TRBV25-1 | CASSTGTAGELFF
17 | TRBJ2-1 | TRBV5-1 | CASSSTLGGGSYNEQFF
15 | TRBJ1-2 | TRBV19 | CASSIRRNSFYGYTF
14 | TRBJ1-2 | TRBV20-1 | CSAREDKKGYGYSF
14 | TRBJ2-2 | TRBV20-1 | CSARAVRGSGELFF
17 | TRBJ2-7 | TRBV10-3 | CAISEFSGTGGLSEQYF
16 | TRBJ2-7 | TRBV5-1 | CASSLNSWGSSYEQYF
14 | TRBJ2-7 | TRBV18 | CASSPGTAGGEQYF
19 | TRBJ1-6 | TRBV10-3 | CAISESIFDKGQGFSPLHF
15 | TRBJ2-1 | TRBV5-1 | CASSRTGTSGDEQFF
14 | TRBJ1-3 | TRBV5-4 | CASSLGELGNTIYF
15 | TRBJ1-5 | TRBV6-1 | CASSPRDRGNQPQHF
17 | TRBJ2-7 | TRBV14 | CASSSTSGGLKSYEQYF
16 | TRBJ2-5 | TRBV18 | CASSPWDRGLGETQYF
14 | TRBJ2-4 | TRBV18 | CASSAGIAKNIQYF
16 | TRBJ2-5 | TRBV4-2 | CASSQDKGRGQETQYF
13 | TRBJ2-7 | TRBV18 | CASSPSGGNEQYF
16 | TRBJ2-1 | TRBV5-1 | CASSTIGTPTDNEQFF
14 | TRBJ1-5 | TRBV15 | CATSTGNSNQPQHF
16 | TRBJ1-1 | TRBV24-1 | CATSDAYREWRTEAFF